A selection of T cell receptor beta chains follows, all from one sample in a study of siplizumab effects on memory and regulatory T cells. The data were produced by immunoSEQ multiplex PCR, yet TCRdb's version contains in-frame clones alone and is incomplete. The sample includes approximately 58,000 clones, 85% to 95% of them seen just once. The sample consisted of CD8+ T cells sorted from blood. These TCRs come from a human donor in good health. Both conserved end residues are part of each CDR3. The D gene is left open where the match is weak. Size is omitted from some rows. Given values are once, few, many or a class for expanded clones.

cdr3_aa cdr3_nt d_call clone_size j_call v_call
CASSATGGTGRTGELFF TGTGCCAGCAGCGCCACAGGGGGGACAGGGAGGACCGGGGAGCTGTTTTTT TRBD1 - TRBJ2-2 TRBV9
CASSPSRGYEQYF TGCGCCAGCAGCCCCTCTCGGGGGTACGAGCAGTACTTC - - TRBJ2-7 TRBV4-3
CSAREDRTETF TGCAGTGCTAGAGAGGACAGGACCGAAACCTTC TRBD1 - TRBJ1-2 TRBV20-1
CASSLSGLVVSNQPQHF TGTGCCAGCAGTTTATCGGGGTTGGTGGTGAGCAATCAGCCCCAGCATTTT - - TRBJ1-5 TRBV27
CASSLDSLQETQYF TGTGCCAGCAGCCTAGACAGCCTCCAAGAGACCCAGTACTTC - - TRBJ2-5 TRBV7-9
CASSLRDRGLHEQFF TGCGCCAGCAGCCTCCGGGACAGGGGGCTTCATGAGCAGTTCTTC TRBD1 - TRBJ2-1 TRBV4-1
CASSQGTSGSYEQYF TGTGCCAGCAGCCAGGGGACTAGCGGGAGTTACGAGCAGTACTTC TRBD2 - TRBJ2-7 TRBV13
CATSPGWGENEQFF TGTGCCACCAGCCCCGGGTGGGGGGAGAATGAGCAGTTCTTC - - TRBJ2-1 TRBV15
CASSSGDREILKNIQYF TGTGCCAGCAGCTCGGGGGACAGGGAGATACTCAAAAACATTCAGTACTTC TRBD1 - TRBJ2-4 TRBV7-3
CASSDTDYNEQFF TGTGCCAGCAGTGATACAGACTACAATGAGCAGTTCTTC - - TRBJ2-1 TRBV2
CASSQGQGSLYGYTF TGCGCCAGCAGCCAGGGACAGGGGTCCCTTTATGGCTACACCTTC TRBD1 - TRBJ1-2 TRBV5-1
CASSLVARASLGHEQYF TGCGCCAGCAGCTTGGTGGCCCGGGCCAGCTTAGGCCACGAGCAGTACTTC - - TRBJ2-7 TRBV5-1
CASSQKTATNTEAFF TGCGCCAGCAGCCAAAAAACAGCTACGAACACTGAAGCTTTCTTT - - TRBJ1-1 TRBV4-3
CASSLWGDQPQHF TGTGCCAGCAGTTTGTGGGGAGATCAGCCCCAGCATTTT - - TRBJ1-5 TRBV27
CSVQDRGTLTEAFF TGCAGCGTACAAGACAGGGGTACGCTCACTGAAGCTTTCTTT TRBD1 - TRBJ1-1 TRBV29-1
CASSTRTGYNEQFF TGTGCCAGCAGCACACGGACAGGATACAATGAGCAGTTCTTC TRBD1 - TRBJ2-1 TRBV6-5
CASSFGLEQYF TGTGCCAGCAGTTTCGGACTAGAGCAGTACTTC - - TRBJ2-7 TRBV27
CASSSPHEASGSRGNEQFF TGTGCCAGCAGCTCACCTCATGAGGCTAGCGGGAGCCGAGGCAATGAGCAGTTCTTC TRBD2 - TRBJ2-1 TRBV9
CASSLRLRGWQETQYF TGTGCCAGCAGCTTAAGGTTACGGGGGTGGCAAGAGACCCAGTACTTC - - TRBJ2-5 TRBV11-2
CASSQAAGTFYEQYF TGCGCCAGCAGCCAGGCCGCCGGGACCTTTTACGAGCAGTACTTC - - TRBJ2-7 TRBV4-3
CASSIGGGVAYEQYF TGTGCCAGTAGTATAGGGGGGGGAGTCGCCTACGAGCAGTACTTC TRBD2 - TRBJ2-7 TRBV19
CASSQASSGGDGYTF TGCGCCAGCAGCCAAGCGTCTTCAGGGGGTGACGGCTACACCTTC TRBD1 - TRBJ1-2 TRBV4-1
CASSQGGLAGGNADTQYF TGTGCCAGCAGCCAAGGGGGGCTAGCGGGAGGGAACGCAGATACGCAGTATTTT TRBD2 - TRBJ2-3 TRBV4-2
CAASGRTMEQETQYF TGTGCCGCGAGCGGGAGGACGATGGAACAAGAGACCCAGTACTTC TRBD2 - TRBJ2-5 TRBV10-3
CASSSTRGGEAFF TGTGCCAGCAGTTCCACAAGAGGGGGTGAAGCTTTCTTT - - TRBJ1-1 TRBV6-5
CASSEESGDTQYF TGTGCCAGCAGTGAAGAGAGCGGGGATACGCAGTATTTT - - TRBJ2-3 TRBV2
CASSLGAQSYEQYF TGTGCCAGCAGCTTAGGGGCCCAGTCCTACGAGCAGTACTTC - - TRBJ2-7 TRBV7-8
CASRGQANYGYTF TGTGCCAGCCGGGGACAGGCGAACTATGGCTACACCTTC TRBD1 - TRBJ1-2 TRBV25-1
CASSIVSGRASNEQFF TGTGCCAGTAGTATAGTAAGCGGGAGGGCAAGTAATGAGCAGTTCTTC TRBD2 - TRBJ2-1 TRBV19
CASRLTGLHNEQFF TGTGCCAGCCGTCTCACGGGGCTGCACAATGAGCAGTTCTTC - - TRBJ2-1 TRBV7-3
CASSFRFAGANVLTF TGTGCCAGCAGTTTCCGGTTTGCCGGGGCCAACGTCCTGACTTTC - - TRBJ2-6 TRBV27
CASTDAGVVNTEAFF TGTGCCAGTACCGATGCAGGGGTGGTGAACACTGAAGCTTTCTTT - - TRBJ1-1 TRBV19
CASSLPSGAYNEQFF TGTGCCAGCAGCTTGCCGAGCGGGGCCTACAATGAGCAGTTCTTC TRBD2 - TRBJ2-1 TRBV5-4
CASSLGVGGETQYF TGCGCCAGCAGCCTCGGGGTCGGCGGAGAGACCCAGTACTTC - - TRBJ2-5 TRBV4-3
CASSLTRGQYEQYF TGTGCTAGCAGCTTAACCAGGGGGCAATACGAGCAGTACTTC TRBD1 few TRBJ2-7 TRBV7-7
CASSGTSNEQFF TGTGCCAGCAGCGGGACATCGAATGAGCAGTTCTTC - once TRBJ2-1 TRBV11-1
CASRESGTEAFF TGCGCCAGCAGAGAGAGTGGGACTGAAGCTTTCTTT - few TRBJ1-1 TRBV4-1
CASSNLAGGPVIQYF TGTGCCAGCAGCAACCTAGCGGGAGGGCCGGTCATTCAGTACTTC TRBD2 - TRBJ2-4 TRBV5-6
CASSQEGRLSGYTF TGCGCCAGCAGCCAAGAGGGACGGCTCTCTGGCTACACCTTC - few TRBJ1-2 TRBV4-1
CASSHGQAPSYEQYF TGCGCCAGCAGCCACGGACAGGCGCCCTCCTACGAGCAGTACTTC TRBD1 - TRBJ2-7 TRBV4-1
CASSYTTGVGSPLHF TGTGCCAGCAGTTACACGACAGGGGTAGGGTCACCCCTCCACTTT TRBD1 - TRBJ1-6 TRBV6-6
CASSGGRTEAFF TGTGCCAGCTCAGGAGGTAGGACTGAAGCTTTCTTT - - TRBJ1-1 TRBV2
CSVERGGYEQYF TGCAGCGTTGAGAGGGGTGGCTACGAGCAGTACTTC - - TRBJ2-7 TRBV29-1
CASSLVGTGQETQYF TGTGCCAGCAGCTTAGTTGGGACAGGGCAAGAGACCCAGTACTTC TRBD1 - TRBJ2-5 TRBV7-9
CASIYWDGANYGYTF TGTGCCAGCATATATTGGGACGGAGCTAACTATGGCTACACCTTC - - TRBJ1-2 TRBV7-9
CASSRSGDRQETQYF TGTGCCAGCTCACGATCGGGGGACAGGCAAGAGACCCAGTACTTC TRBD1 - TRBJ2-5 TRBV18
CASSRDRTLSYEQYF TGTGCCAGCAGCAGGGACAGGACCCTCTCCTACGAGCAGTACTTC TRBD1 once TRBJ2-7 TRBV6-1
CASSQKQGRDEKLFF TGCGCCAGCAGCCAAAAACAGGGACGCGATGAAAAACTGTTTTTT - - TRBJ1-4 TRBV4-1
CASSLNRDNQPQHF TGTGCCAGCAGTCTGAACAGGGATAATCAGCCCCAGCATTTT - - TRBJ1-5 TRBV27
CASTRLAGSTDTQYF TGCGCCAGCACCAGACTAGCGGGAAGCACAGATACGCAGTATTTT TRBD2 - TRBJ2-3 TRBV10-1
CASSPLAGAISGGQFF TGTGCCAGCAGCCCCCTAGCGGGTGCCATTTCGGGTGGGCAGTTCTTC TRBD2 - TRBJ2-1 TRBV9
CASSLEISGELFF TGTGCCAGCAGCTTGGAGATCTCCGGGGAGCTGTTTTTT - - TRBJ2-2 TRBV7-2